A selection of T cell receptor beta chains follows, all from one sample in a study of Ad26.COV2.S vaccination and SARS-CoV-2 variants. Produced via immunoSEQ multiplex PCR; TCRdb's table is partial and in-frame only. In the table there are around 250,000 clones, around nine tenths of which are singletons. The sample consisted of peripheral blood, taken in a trial of Ad26.COV2.S vaccine versus placebo. The receptors here all came from a person aged 18-60 years who received the Ad26.COV2.S COVID-19 vaccine or a placebo. Both conserved end residues are part of each CDR3. Each record gives: V gene, J gene, D gene, clone size, CDR3 DNA, CDR3 protein. D genes are given only for firm matches. Clone size is not always given. Where it is, it says once, few, many or a class for expanded clones.

TRBV6-4	TRBJ2-3	TRBD2	.	TGTGCCAGCAGTGACTCGAGCGGGGGGTCCACAGATACGCAGTATTTT	CASSDSSGGSTDTQYF
TRBV5-1	TRBJ1-3	.	.	TGCGCCAGCAGCAAAGCCTCCGTGGATAGGGGAAACACCATATATTTT	CASSKASVDRGNTIYF
TRBV15	TRBJ1-6	TRBD1	.	TGTGCCACCAGTCGGGACAGGGAAAACTCACCCCTCCACTTT	CATSRDRENSPLHF
TRBV29-1	TRBJ1-2	.	.	TGCAGCGTACAGGGATCCAACTATGGCTACACCTTC	CSVQGSNYGYTF
TRBV10-3	TRBJ2-5	TRBD2	.	TGTGCCATCAGTGGACTAGCGGGGGGCCAAGGCCAAGAGACCCAGTACTTC	CAISGLAGGQGQETQYF
TRBV6-2/TRBV6-3	TRBJ2-1	.	few	TGTGCCAGCAGTTGGAGCGTCAGCTACAATGAGCAGTTCTTC	CASSWSVSYNEQFF
TRBV19	TRBJ1-4	.	.	TGTGCCAGCACGGACCGGGGATACATGATCGGAAAACTGTTTTTT	CASTDRGYMIGKLFF
TRBV24-1	TRBJ1-4	TRBD1	.	TGTGCCACCAGTGACCGTCAGGGGGGGAATGAAAAACTGTTTTTT	CATSDRQGGNEKLFF
TRBV6-2/TRBV6-3	TRBJ2-1	TRBD1	.	TGTGCCAGCAGTCCCCTCCGACATACAGGGGGCTCCTACAATGAGCAGTTCTTC	CASSPLRHTGGSYNEQFF
TRBV15	TRBJ2-5	.	.	TGTGCCACCAGCAAAGACAGAGCCGGGGAGACCCAGTACTTC	CATSKDRAGETQYF
TRBV18	TRBJ1-1	TRBD1	.	TGTGCCAGCTCACCACCACAGGGGAGGAACACTGAAGCTTTCTTT	CASSPPQGRNTEAFF
TRBV9	TRBJ2-3	.	.	TGTGCCAGCAGCTATAGCGGAACCTCGGGGGATACGCAGTATTTT	CASSYSGTSGDTQYF
TRBV19	TRBJ2-2	.	.	TGTGCCAGTAGTACCCGCGGGGGCCCCAACACCGGGGAGCTGTTTTTT	CASSTRGGPNTGELFF
TRBV2	TRBJ2-3	.	.	TGTGCCAGCAAGGAGGACTTTAGCACAGATACGCAGTATTTT	CASKEDFSTDTQYF
TRBV7-2	TRBJ1-2	.	.	TGTGCCAGCAGCTTAGCGGGGGGGAGGTTCCATGGCTACACCTTC	CASSLAGGRFHGYTF
TRBV27	TRBJ1-4	.	.	TGTGCCAGCAGTATCACAGGGTTGGCTAATGAAAAACTGTTTTTT	CASSITGLANEKLFF
TRBV30	TRBJ1-2	.	.	TGTGCCTGGAGTTGGGGCGGAGTTAACTATGGCTACACCTTC	CAWSWGGVNYGYTF
TRBV18	TRBJ1-3	.	.	TGTGCCAGCTCATCGTGGACAGACCCCTCGGGTGGAAACACCATATATTTT	CASSSWTDPSGGNTIYF
TRBV14	TRBJ1-1	.	.	TGTGCCAGCAGCCAGAGTCGGGGAACCTTGAACACTGAAGCTTTCTTT	CASSQSRGTLNTEAFF
TRBV9	TRBJ2-3	.	.	TGTGCCAGCAGCGTAGCTCATTACAGCACAGATACGCAGTATTTT	CASSVAHYSTDTQYF
TRBV3-1/TRBV3-2	TRBJ1-1	.	.	TGTGCCAGCAGCCCGGCTTTGTCTAGGACTGAAGCTTTCTTT	CASSPALSRTEAFF
TRBV6-5	TRBJ2-7	TRBD2	.	TGTGCCAGCAGTCTAGCGGGGGCCTACGAGCAGTACTTC	CASSLAGAYEQYF
TRBV7-9	TRBJ1-3	.	.	TGTGCCACCCAAACCGCAGGAGCGGGAGGAAACACCATATATTTT	CATQTAGAGGNTIYF
TRBV6-1	TRBJ1-5	.	few	TGTGCCAGCAGTGAAATCTTGGGTCGTCAGCCCCAGCATTTT	CASSEILGRQPQHF
TRBV7-3	TRBJ2-1	.	once	TGTGCCAGCAGCTTGAAGGGGGGCTACAATGAGCAGTTCTTC	CASSLKGGYNEQFF
TRBV27	TRBJ2-1	TRBD2	.	TGTGCCAGCACGGGACTAGAGAGCTCCTACAATGAGCAGTTCTTC	CASTGLESSYNEQFF
TRBV7-9	TRBJ1-6	.	few	TGTGCCAGCGGAAACTCAGGGGTGGCAAATTCACCCCTCCACTTT	CASGNSGVANSPLHF
TRBV27	TRBJ1-1	.	.	TGTGCCAGCAGCCTTTTCAGGGTGGGCACTGAAGCTTTCTTT	CASSLFRVGTEAFF
TRBV27	TRBJ1-2	TRBD1	.	TGTGCCAGCAGTTTATCGGGCAGGGGGCTTGGCTACACCTTC	CASSLSGRGLGYTF
TRBV7-9	TRBJ2-5	TRBD1	.	TGTGCCAGCAGCAACCCGGACAGGGGAGGACAAGAGACCCAGTACTTC	CASSNPDRGGQETQYF
TRBV2	TRBJ2-1	.	.	TGTGCCAGCATGGGCCCGGGACATAAATACAATGAGCAGTTCTTC	CASMGPGHKYNEQFF
TRBV27	TRBJ1-5	.	.	TGTGCCAGCGGGCAGGGAGTTTTTCAGCCCCAGCATTTT	CASGQGVFQPQHF
TRBV9	TRBJ2-1	.	.	TGTGCCAGCAGCCCGCGACGGGATGAGCAGTTCTTC	CASSPRRDEQFF
TRBV19	TRBJ1-4	.	.	TGTGCCAGTAGCCCTAAGGGGGGTGAAAAACTGTTTTTT	CASSPKGGEKLFF
TRBV19	TRBJ2-1	TRBD2	.	TGTGCCAGTACCCGGGGCGGGAGGGGGAGCTCCTACAATGAGCAGTTCTTC	CASTRGGRGSSYNEQFF
TRBV6-5	TRBJ1-2	.	.	TGTGCCAGCATCGGAGAAAGGATCTATGGCTACACCTTC	CASIGERIYGYTF
TRBV5-4	TRBJ1-1	.	.	TGTGCCAGCAGCTTGAATCTGGGAAACACTGAAGCTTTCTTT	CASSLNLGNTEAFF
TRBV18	TRBJ1-2	TRBD1	.	TGTGCCAGCTCACCGAGTCAGTCAGGGGGCGTCGATGGCTACACCTTC	CASSPSQSGGVDGYTF
TRBV11-3	TRBJ1-6	.	.	TGTGCCAGCAGCCCCCGGCTGAACCCTTCACATTCACCCCTCCACTTT	CASSPRLNPSHSPLHF
TRBV2	TRBJ1-6	.	.	TGTGCCAGCAGTGAAGCCTGGTCCCTCCACTTT	CASSEAWSLHF
TRBV5-1	TRBJ2-5	TRBD2	.	TGCGCCAGCAGCCCAAGCGGGGGGGCCGGATTTGGGGAGACCCAGTACTTC	CASSPSGGAGFGETQYF
TRBV7-2	TRBJ2-5	TRBD2	.	TGTGCCAGCAGCCCTGCCGGGACTAGCGGGGAGACCCAGTACTTC	CASSPAGTSGETQYF
TRBV4-3	TRBJ2-1	TRBD2	.	TGCGCCAGCAGCCAAGATGCTAGCGGTTTGTACAATGAGCAGTTCTTC	CASSQDASGLYNEQFF
TRBV7-3	TRBJ1-5	TRBD1	few	TGTGCCAGCAGCCTCCCGCGGGACAGGGAAAATCAGCCCCAGCATTTT	CASSLPRDRENQPQHF
TRBV5-1	TRBJ2-5	.	.	TGCGCCAGCAGCTTGGCCGGGACCGAACAAGAGACCCAGTACTTC	CASSLAGTEQETQYF
TRBV18	TRBJ2-5	TRBD1	.	TGTGCCAGCTCAGCGCTTCCGGGACAGGGGGGAGAGACCCAGTACTTC	CASSALPGQGGETQYF
TRBV30	TRBJ1-1	.	few	TGTGCCTGGAGTAAGAGTCGACGGCCTGAAGCTTTCTTT	CAWSKSRRPEAFF